This T cell receptor (beta chain) was recorded in a study of blood T cell repertoires in COVID-19. Germline V gives CDR1 SGHVS, CDR2 FQNEAQ. The CDR3 covers 15 residues. V gave up 5 bases and J gave up 0 bases; unmatched junction bases: 7. Profiled with immunoSEQ multiplex PCR; TCRdb holds only in-frame clones, not every one. The sample has roughly 300,000 clones, around 87% seen once. Either two negative PCRs, clearance, or symptom resolution qualified Cohort 3 donors as recovered. The material sequenced was PBMCs or T cells enriched from blood (not recorded which). This clonotype was sampled from a woman aged 25 to 39 who had recovered from COVID-19. J is TRBJ2-7 and V is TRBV7-8; 7 positions match TRBD1. As DNA, the CDR3 is TGTGCCAGCAGCCCCAACAGGGGCAGCTCCTACGAGCAGTACTTC. Its translation is CASSPNRGSSYEQYF.